The 28 T cell receptor beta chains reported below all come from one sample, sequenced in a study of blood T cell repertoires in COVID-19. Generated by immunoSEQ multiplex PCR, the TCRdb table keeps only in-frame clones and is missing some. The sample lists 90,000 or so clones; approximately 88% were seen once. Material: peripheral blood. The receptors shown here come from a woman aged 55-70 years with COVID-19, enrolled during active disease.

The CDR3, as DNA: TGTGCCAGCAGCATAGGACAGGGAAGTTCTGGCTACACCTTC. Translation: CASSIGQGSSGYTF. The chain combines TRBV11-2 with TRBJ1-2, with TRBD1 matching 8 bases. The junction had 9 bases not matched to a gene; V was cut back by 5 bases and J by 7 bases. The CDR3 loop spans 14 amino acids. The germline gives CDR1 SGHAT, CDR2 FQNNGV.

The chain recombines TRBV19 with TRBJ2-5; TRBD2 is a possible D gene (6 bases). This CDR3 is 14 amino acids long. Germline V CDR1 and CDR2: LNHDA, SQIVND (reference sequence). V was shortened by 4 bases and J by 5 bases, with 14 bases between the two germline ends. The CDR3 region has the DNA TGTGCCAGTAGTACAGGGACTCCGAGGGAGACCCAGTACTTC. Encoded protein: CASSTGTPRETQYF.

V is TRBV9 and J is TRBJ1-1; D is perhaps TRBD1 (6 bases). The CDR3 loop spans 15 amino acids. The V end lost 2 bases, the J end lost 1 base, and 12 bases lay between the germline ends. The germline gives CDR1 SGDLS, CDR2 YYNGEE. The CDR3 nucleotides are TGTGCCAGCAGCGTTAGGGACACCCAGAACACTGAAGCTTTCTTT. The encoded protein is CASSVRDTQNTEAFF.

The gene calls are TRBV7-8 and TRBJ2-7; TRBD1 matches 7 bases. Germline-derived CDR1 and CDR2 are SGHVS and FQNEAQ. With 3 bases clipped from V and 6 bases from J, the junction kept 8 bases outside the gene matches. This CDR3 has 14 amino acids. The CDR3: CASSFVRDSLEQYF. The CDR3 region has the DNA TGTGCCAGCAGCTTCGTCCGGGACAGCCTCGAGCAGTACTTC.

The sample holds one count of this clone. The chain carries TRBV2 and TRBJ1-1, with D hard to call. V lost 7 bases and J 4 bases, leaving 10 bases between the germline ends. Looked up from germline, CDR1 is SNHLY and CDR2 is FYNNEI. This CDR3 comprises 12 residues. The chain's CDR3 is CASMIPGTEAFF. The CDR3 nucleotides are TGTGCCAGCATGATTCCGGGCACTGAAGCTTTCTTT.

This CDR3 is CASSQAEGMYTEAFF. For the CDR3, the DNA is TGCGCCAGCAGCCAAGCCGAGGGAATGTACACTGAAGCTTTCTTT. This chain joins TRBV4-1 and TRBJ1-1, with D unclear. Per germline, CDR1 MGHRA and CDR2 YSYEKL. The CDR3 runs 15 residues. The V and J ends lost 1 base and 3 bases respectively, with 12 bases between them.

The CDR3 loop is CAQTGETGSPLHF. The CDR3 DNA reads as TGTGCCCAAACGGGGGAAACAGGTTCACCCCTCCACTTT. This chain uses TRBV30 with TRBJ1-6; D is perhaps TRBD1 (5 bases). V dropped 8 bases and J dropped 9 bases, with 17 bases sitting between them. The length of the CDR3 is 13 residues. Germline CDR1 and CDR2: GTSNPN and SVGIG (reference sequence).

V and J are TRBV5-1 and TRBJ2-5; TRBD1 agrees at 11 bases. Germline CDR1 reads SGHRS; CDR2 reads YFSETQ. Trimming cost V 4 bases and J 4 bases; bases outside gene matches: 6. The CDR3 has 15 residues. The CDR3 nucleotides read TGCGCCAGCAGCCCGGACAGGGGGCGCGGAGAGACCCAGTACTTC. Protein product: CASSPDRGRGETQYF. Full variable domain (remainder filled in from reference TRBV5-1 and TRBJ2-5): KAGVTQTPRYLIKTRGQQVTLSCSPISGHRSVSWYQQTPGQGLQFLFEYFSETQRNKGNFPGRFSGRQFSNSRSEMNVSTLELGDSALYLCASSPDRGRGETQYFGPGTRLLVL.

About this clone itself: The same CDR3 can be traced to other DNA sequences in this sample. The genes are TRBV7-2 and TRBJ2-2; 7 nucleotides agree with TRBD1. The CDR3 has 15 residues. The junction had 4 bases not matched to a gene; V was cut back by 2 bases and J by 4 bases. Per germline, CDR1 SGHTA and CDR2 FQGNSA. The CDR3 coding sequence is TGTGCCAGCAGCTTAAGACAGGGTGGCACCGGGGAGCTGTTTTTT. Translating gives CASSLRQGGTGELFF.

The chain joins TRBV5-4 to TRBJ2-6; D is uncertain. Germline V gives CDR1 SGHNT, CDR2 YYREEE (reference sequence). Trimming took off 1 base at V and 0 bases at J, with 5 bases between the two ends. The CDR3 spans 15 residues. This CDR3 is CASSLSSSGANVLTF. The CDR3, as DNA: TGTGCCAGCAGCTTGTCCAGCTCTGGGGCCAACGTCCTGACTTTC.

The J gene is TRBJ2-5, the V gene TRBV5-1; D is possibly TRBD2 (5 bases). Germline CDR1 and CDR2: SGHRS and YFSETQ. V was trimmed by 4 bases and J by 0 bases, leaving 16 bases between them. The CDR3 totals 16 residues. The CDR3 spells CASSPITGVYQETQYF. Written as DNA, the CDR3 is TGCGCCAGCAGCCCCATTACCGGGGTGTACCAAGAGACCCAGTACTTC.

The genes are TRBV4-1 and TRBJ1-1; 9 bases line up with TRBD1. CDR1 and CDR2 from the germline V gene are MGHRA and YSYEKL. V shed 3 bases and J 11 bases; nucleotides not matched to a gene: 13. The CDR3 totals 15 residues. The CDR3: CASSHPGQGGLDAFF. CDR3 nucleotides: TGCGCCAGCAGCCATCCGGGACAGGGAGGCTTAGATGCTTTCTTT.

The genes are TRBV6-6 and TRBJ2-1; D is unresolved. Between the trimmed V and J ends, which lost 2 bases and 6 bases, there was a span of 8 bases. Per germline, CDR1 MNHNY and CDR2 SVGAGI (reference sequence). This CDR3 comprises 13 residues. The CDR3 bases are TGTGCCAGCAGTTACCCAGAGGTCAATGAGCAGTTCTTC. Translating gives CASSYPEVNEQFF.

The chain is built from TRBV21-1 and TRBJ1-2; the table's D call TRBD1 went unverified against the DNA. TRBV21-1 is designated a pseudogene. The CDR3 totals 17 residues. The CDR3 DNA reads TGTGCCAGCAGCAAACGAACAGGGGAGCCCCTTAACTATGGCTACACCTTC. As protein: CASSKRTGEPLNYGYTF.

This sequence joins TRBV9 and TRBJ2-7; perhaps TRBD2 as D (5 bases). V lost 0 bases and J lost 6, with 10 bases in between. Germline values: CDR1 SGDLS, CDR2 YYNGEE. The CDR3 sequence is 13 residues long. The CDR3: CASSVEVEGEQYF. The DNA of the CDR3 is TGTGCCAGCAGCGTAGAGGTCGAGGGCGAGCAGTACTTC.

V is TRBV21-1 and J is TRBJ1-3. TRBV21-1 is annotated as a pseudogene. The CDR3 contains 19 residues. The CDR3 is CASSKEGGRGPSSGNTIYF. For the CDR3, the DNA is TGTGCCAGCAGCAAAGAGGGAGGGCGGGGGCCAAGCTCTGGAAACACCATATATTTT.

V gene TRBV11-3 combines with J gene TRBJ1-1; 8 bases align to TRBD1. The CDR3 is 15 amino acids. Germline V lookup: CDR1 SGHNT, CDR2 YENEEA. The V and J ends lost 6 bases and 1 base, in that order; junction bases with no gene match: 7. The CDR3 DNA reads TGTGCCAGCAGTAAAGGACAGGGCCGGAACACTGAAGCTTTCTTT. Amino acid sequence: CASSKGQGRNTEAFF.

CDR3: CASSLPRGGTTDTQYF. CDR3 in DNA: TGTGCCAGCAGCTTACCCCGCGGGGGGACAACAGATACGCAGTATTTT. This chain uses TRBV7-9 with TRBJ2-3, with 8 bases identical to TRBD2. CDR1 and CDR2 from the germline V gene are SEHNR and FQNEAQ (reference sequence). The ends lost 2 bases at V and 3 bases at J; junction bases unmatched: 7. The CDR3 spans 16 residues.

The chain combines TRBV11-2 with TRBJ2-5; tentatively, D is TRBD2 (6 bases). Trimming took 1 base from V and 7 from J, leaving 13 bases between them. The CDR3 runs 14 residues. Per the germline V gene, CDR1 is SGHAT and CDR2 is FQNNGV. The CDR3 DNA reads as TGTGCCAGCAGCTTAGGGGGCGGGGTTGGGACCCAGTACTTC. Residues: CASSLGGGVGTQYF.

The chain recombines TRBV5-8 with TRBJ1-2; the match to TRBD1 covers 8 bases. The CDR3 extends over 11 amino acids. In germline, CDR1 is SGHTS, CDR2 YDEGEE. V was pared by 4 bases and J by 10 bases, with 3 bases of the junction left unmatched. CDR3 sequence (DNA): TGTGCCAGCAGCCCGACAGGGGCCTACACCTTC. It yields the protein CASSPTGAYTF.

V and J are TRBV6-1 and TRBJ2-6; D is possibly TRBD2 (6 bases). The CDR3 contains 15 residues. Trimming took 2 bases from V and 8 from J, leaving 13 bases between them. The germline V gene encodes CDR1 MNHNS and CDR2 SASEGT. The CDR3 nucleotides read TGTGCCAGCAGTGAACCGGGAGCTAGCCCCAACGTCCTGACTTTC. It translates to CASSEPGASPNVLTF.

This chain connects TRBV20-1 to TRBJ1-6; D uncertain. The V gene's germline CDR1 is DFQATT and CDR2 SNEGSKA (reference sequence). The V and J ends lost 2 bases and 6 bases respectively, with 2 bases between them. The CDR3 length is 11 residues. CDR3 sequence reads: CSARLNSPLHF. The CDR3 bases are TGCAGTGCTAGACTTAATTCACCCCTCCACTTT.

The chain is built from TRBV6-2 or TRBV6-3 and TRBJ1-5; D perhaps matches TRBD1 (5 bases). CDR1 is MNHEY and CDR2 is SVGEGT in the germline V gene. CDR3 size: 15 residues. Trimming took off 3 bases at V and 11 bases at J, with 20 bases between the two ends. CDR3 protein: CASSYTLGRGSSQHF. CDR3 coding DNA: TGTGCCAGCAGTTATACTCTTGGGAGGGGCTCATCCCAGCATTTT.

The chain combines TRBV24-1 with TRBJ2-7; tentatively, D is TRBD2 (5 bases). The CDR3 covers 13 residues. The V gene's germline CDR1 is KGHDR and CDR2 SFDVKD. The ends were cut back, 7 bases at V and 0 bases at J, with 9 bases in the middle. This chain's CDR3 is CATRTGSSYEQYF. DNA of the CDR3: TGTGCCACCAGGACGGGAAGCTCCTACGAGCAGTACTTC.

This rearrangement joins TRBV6-5 to TRBJ1-5; no reliable D call. The CDR3 has 14 amino acids. V was clipped by 0 bases and J by 9 bases, with 12 bases between them. CDR1 and CDR2 (germline): MNHEY, SVGAGI. The CDR3 DNA reads as TGTGCCAGCAGTTACTCAGAGGGTCCGGGGCCCCAGCATTTT. Protein: CASSYSEGPGPQHF.

V gene TRBV3-1 (or the pseudogene TRBV3-2) combines with J gene TRBJ1-3, with 7 bases aligning to TRBD1. This CDR3 is 15 amino acids long. The ends lost 6 bases at V and 2 bases at J; junction bases unmatched: 7. CDR1 and CDR2 (germline): LGHDT, YNNKEL (reference sequence). CDR3 DNA: TGTGCCAGCAGTCTCTCAGGGGGAACTGGAAACACCATATATTTT. It specifies CASSLSGGTGNTIYF.

The chain couples TRBV7-2 to TRBJ2-3; the D gene is possibly TRBD1 (6 bases). The CDR3 has 15 residues. Germline values: CDR1 SGHTA, CDR2 FQGNSA. V was pared by 1 base and J by 7 bases, with 15 bases between. CDR3 region: CASSLVGQTVNTQYF. The CDR3 region has the DNA TGTGCCAGCAGCTTAGTAGGACAGACAGTTAATACGCAGTATTTT.

This chain joins TRBV7-9 and TRBJ2-3; no reliable D call. With 10 bases removed from V and 1 base from J, the gap between germline ends came to 18 bases. The CDR3 runs 15 residues. Looked up from germline, CDR1 is SEHNR and CDR2 is FQNEAQ (reference sequence). This chain's CDR3 is CATASRLRRTDTQYF. In nucleotides, the CDR3 is TGTGCCACCGCCTCGCGGCTTCGTCGCACAGATACGCAGTATTTT.